This TCR beta chain was sequenced during a study of somatic mutations in cytotoxic T cells in rheumatoid arthritis (dated by TCRdb to the late 2010s). Some background on the complete study: Before any treatment started and right after they were diagnosed, patients gave peripheral blood samples (under 32 ml EDTA). Sorted V beta1+ cells also underwent TCRB sequencing, and some V beta antibody-stained T-cell populations were flow-sorted at nearly 100% purity on a FACSAria II or Sony SH800. In newly diagnosed rheumatoid arthritis without treatment, the study examined if expanded CD8+ T-cell clones harbor somatic mutations, relying on TCRB deep sequencing to characterize clonality. A total of 65 or so rheumatoid arthritis patients and about 20 healthy controls underwent TCRB deep sequencing. The median ages of the patient and control groups were essentially identical.

The CDR3 contains 11 residues, cysteine and phenylalanine counted. Only the CDR3 DNA is retained, 33 bases long and in frame from the first base. The germline V gene sets CDR1 to MGHDK and CDR2 to SYGVNS. Genomic DNA underwent TCRB CDR3 sequencing using the immunoSEQ assay. As for the original processing: Patient CD8+ clones larger than 1% were compared against published virus-specific TCRB sequences, and only a few matched. Only productive TCRB rearrangements were included in the analyses. Clonality was expressed as a Shannon entropy-based productive clonality index, with each clone defined by a unique TCRB CDR3 sequence. The template counts of each clone relative to the total templates per sample were used to calculate repertoire overlap between two samples. V-gene usage measured by flow cytometry correlated with TCRB sequencing V-gene usage, with a Spearman r of 0.6 to 0.7. Imported from immuneACCESS, the table was reduced by TCRdb to in-frame sequences with V and J called. These copies leave out some clones; in studies compared against another copy, an unresolved V gene accounts for under half, and the cause of the remainder is not known. The V and J calls and clone size are taken from that table; D and trimming were inferred from the DNA. The sample profile shows approximately 18,000 clones; approximately 80% of them were found once. About 5.1% of the sample lies in the top ten.

Flow cytometry confirmed the purity of CD4+ and CD8+ cells that had been isolated by positive magnetic bead selection on an AutoMACS. After a first flow cytometry screen using a TCR V beta antibody panel, clonal expansions were characterized through TCRB deep sequencing of sorted CD8+ fractions. Peripheral blood mononuclear cells were obtained using density gradient separation with Ficoll-Paque PLUS. Using Nucleospin Tissue or Tissue XS kits, DNA was extracted from CD4-enriched, CD8-enriched or PBMC samples, with quantification by a Qubit 2.0 fluorometer. Here is what the overall study found, with its caveats: The largest CD8+ clone made up more than 20% of CD8+ cells in about an eighth of the 65 patients, and blood and synovial fluid shared several identical CD8+ TCRB sequences. Healthy controls showed no age-related increase in CD8+ clonality, whereas patients did (Spearman r=0.49). It was unknown which antigens the expanded CD8+ clones targeted, and their absence from virus-specific databases did not exclude viral specificity. No adjustment for multiple comparisons was made for the slight TRBV07 underrepresentation in patients. Rheumatoid arthritis patients and age-matched healthy controls did not significantly differ in CD8+ T-cell clonality.

With regard to this clone: The antigen it binds to is not known. Base qualities are not provided; no much larger clone lies one nucleotide away.

Sequencing was done on a sample of CD8+ T cells sorted from blood. Recombination linked TRBV25-1 to TRBJ1-2; the junction holds 9 bases that match TRBD1. The receptor was derived from an adult with rheumatoid arthritis. The CDR3 region has the sequence CACGTGWGYTF. The DNA is TGTGCGTGCGGGACAGGGTGGGGCTACACCTTC.